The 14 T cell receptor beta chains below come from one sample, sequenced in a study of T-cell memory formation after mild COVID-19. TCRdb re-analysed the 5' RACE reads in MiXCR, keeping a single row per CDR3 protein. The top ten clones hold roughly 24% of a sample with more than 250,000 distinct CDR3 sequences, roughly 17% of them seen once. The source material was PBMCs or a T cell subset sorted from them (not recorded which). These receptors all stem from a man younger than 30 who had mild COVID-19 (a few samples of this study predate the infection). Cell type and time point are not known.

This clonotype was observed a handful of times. In DNA, the CDR3 is TGTGCCAGCAGCCCCGGGCAAAACCGAAACTATGGCTACACCTTC. This gives the protein CASSPGQNRNYGYTF. V usage is TRBV7-6 and J usage is TRBJ1-2; no clear D. V shed 5 bases and J shed 2 bases, with 15 bases lying between them. The CDR3 has 15 residues. Germline values: CDR1 SGHVS, CDR2 FNYEAQ. The full variable domain, rest sourced from reference TRBV7-6 and TRBJ1-2, is GAGVSQSPRYKVTKRGQDVALRCDPISGHVSLYWYRQALGQGPEFLTYFNYEAQQDKSGLPNDRFSAERPEGSISTLTIQRTEQRDSAMYRCASSPGQNRNYGYTFGSGTRLTVV.

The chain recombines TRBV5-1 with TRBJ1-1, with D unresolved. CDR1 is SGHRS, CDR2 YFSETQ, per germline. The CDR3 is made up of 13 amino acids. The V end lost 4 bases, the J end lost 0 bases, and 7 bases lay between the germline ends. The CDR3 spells CASSPPMNTEAFF. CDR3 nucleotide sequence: TGCGCCAGCAGCCCACCAATGAACACTGAAGCTTTCTTT.

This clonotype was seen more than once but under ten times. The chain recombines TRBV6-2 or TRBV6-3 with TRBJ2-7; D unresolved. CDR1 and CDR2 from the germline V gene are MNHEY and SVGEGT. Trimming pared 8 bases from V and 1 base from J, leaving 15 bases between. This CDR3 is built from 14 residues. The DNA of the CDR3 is TGTGCCAGCGGACGGATTGAACAGTCCTACGAGCAGTACTTC. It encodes CASGRIEQSYEQYF.

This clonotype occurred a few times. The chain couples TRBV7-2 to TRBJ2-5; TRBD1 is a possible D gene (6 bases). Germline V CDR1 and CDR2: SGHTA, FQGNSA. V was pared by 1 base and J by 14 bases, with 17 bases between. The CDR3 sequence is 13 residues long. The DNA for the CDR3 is TGTGCCAGCAGCTTAGTATTTTCGGACAGCCTATACTTC. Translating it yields CASSLVFSDSLYF.

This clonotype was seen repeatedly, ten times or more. CDR3 DNA sequence: TGCGCCAGCTCCGGAGAGGGGGCTGGGAATGAGCAGTTCTTC. The encoded protein is CASSGEGAGNEQFF. The rearrangement joins TRBV5-1 to TRBJ2-1; TRBD1 matches at 7 bases. J lost 7 bases, V lost 7 bases, and 11 bases had no gene match. The CDR3 consists of 14 residues. The germline V gene has CDR1 SGHRS and CDR2 YFSETQ.

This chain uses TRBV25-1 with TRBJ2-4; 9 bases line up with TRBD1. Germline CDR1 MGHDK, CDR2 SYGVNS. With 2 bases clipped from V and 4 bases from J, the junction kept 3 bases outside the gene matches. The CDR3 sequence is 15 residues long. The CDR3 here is CASSEAGTGKNIQYF. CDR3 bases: TGTGCCAGCAGTGAAGCCGGGACAGGGAAAAACATTCAGTACTTC.

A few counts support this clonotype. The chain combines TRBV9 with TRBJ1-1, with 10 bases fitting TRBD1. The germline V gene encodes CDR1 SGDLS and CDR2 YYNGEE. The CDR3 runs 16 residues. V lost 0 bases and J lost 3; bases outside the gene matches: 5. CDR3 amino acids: CASSVGGGTGDTEAFF. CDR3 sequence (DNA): TGTGCCAGCAGCGTAGGAGGTGGGACAGGGGACACTGAAGCTTTCTTT.

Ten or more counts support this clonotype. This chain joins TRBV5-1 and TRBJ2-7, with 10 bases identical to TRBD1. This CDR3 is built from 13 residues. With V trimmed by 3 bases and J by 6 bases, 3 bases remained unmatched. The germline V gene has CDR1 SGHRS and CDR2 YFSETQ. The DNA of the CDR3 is TGCGCCAGCAGCTGGGGGACAGGGGCCGAGCAGTACTTC. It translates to CASSWGTGAEQYF.

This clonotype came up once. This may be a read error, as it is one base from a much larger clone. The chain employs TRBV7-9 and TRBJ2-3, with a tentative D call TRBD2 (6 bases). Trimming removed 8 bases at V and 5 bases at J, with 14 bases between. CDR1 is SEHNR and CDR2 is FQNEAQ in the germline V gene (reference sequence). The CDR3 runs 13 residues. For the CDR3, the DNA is TGTGCCAGCCTGACGGTCGGGGGAGATACGCAGTATTTT. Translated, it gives CASLTVGGDTQYF.

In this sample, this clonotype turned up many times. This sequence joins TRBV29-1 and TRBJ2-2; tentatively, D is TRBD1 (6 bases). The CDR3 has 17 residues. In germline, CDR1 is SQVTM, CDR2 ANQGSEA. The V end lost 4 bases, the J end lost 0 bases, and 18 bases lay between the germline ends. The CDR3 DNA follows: TGCAGCGTTGCGGCTATTGGACAGTCCGCGAACACCGGGGAGCTGTTTTTT. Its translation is CSVAAIGQSANTGELFF.

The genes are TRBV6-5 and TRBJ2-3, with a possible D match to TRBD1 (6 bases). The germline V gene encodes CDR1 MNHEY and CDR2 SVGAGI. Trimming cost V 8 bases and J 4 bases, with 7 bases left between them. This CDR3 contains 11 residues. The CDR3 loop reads CASGGPDTQYF. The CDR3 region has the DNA TGTGCCAGCGGGGGCCCAGATACGCAGTATTTT.

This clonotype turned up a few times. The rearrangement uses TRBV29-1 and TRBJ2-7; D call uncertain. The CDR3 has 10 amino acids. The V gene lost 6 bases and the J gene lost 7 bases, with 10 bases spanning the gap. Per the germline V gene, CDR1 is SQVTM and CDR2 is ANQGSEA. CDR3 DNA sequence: TGCAGCGTATACCACCCTGAGCAGTACGTC. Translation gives CSVYHPEQYV.

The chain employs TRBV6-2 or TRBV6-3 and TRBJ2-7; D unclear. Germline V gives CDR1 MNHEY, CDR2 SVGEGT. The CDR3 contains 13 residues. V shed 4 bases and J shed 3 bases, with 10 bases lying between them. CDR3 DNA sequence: TGTGCCAGCAGTTGGAGTCATAACTACGAGCAGTACTTC. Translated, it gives CASSWSHNYEQYF.

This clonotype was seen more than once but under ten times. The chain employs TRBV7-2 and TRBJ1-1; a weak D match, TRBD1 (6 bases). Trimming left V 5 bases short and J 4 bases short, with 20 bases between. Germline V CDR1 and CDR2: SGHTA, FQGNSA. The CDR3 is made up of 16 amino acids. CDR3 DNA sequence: TGTGCCAGCAGCCCCTACAGGGCCTCAAAAGTCACTGAAGCTTTCTTT. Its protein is CASSPYRASKVTEAFF.